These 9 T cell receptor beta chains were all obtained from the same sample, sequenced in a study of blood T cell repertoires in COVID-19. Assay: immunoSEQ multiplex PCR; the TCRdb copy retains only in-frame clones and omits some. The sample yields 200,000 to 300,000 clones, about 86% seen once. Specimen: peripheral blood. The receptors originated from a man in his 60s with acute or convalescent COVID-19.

As DNA, the CDR3 is TGTGCCAGCACGTCAGGGGCGCAAAACATTCAGTACTTC. Encoded protein: CASTSGAQNIQYF. The V gene is TRBV3-1 (or the pseudogene TRBV3-2), the J gene TRBJ2-4, with a weak D call TRBD1 (6 bases). Per germline, CDR1 LGHDT and CDR2 YNNKEL (reference sequence). This CDR3 is 13 amino acids long. Trimming stripped 7 bases from V and 5 bases from J, with 12 bases between.

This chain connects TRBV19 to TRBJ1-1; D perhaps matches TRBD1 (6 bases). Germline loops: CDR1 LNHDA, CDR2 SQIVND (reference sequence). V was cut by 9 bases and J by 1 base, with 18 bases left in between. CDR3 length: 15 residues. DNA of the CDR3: TGTGCCAGCTCCCACCCAGGGGCCAGGAACACTGAAGCTTTCTTT. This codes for CASSHPGARNTEAFF.

As DNA, the CDR3 is TGTGCCAGCAGTGAAGCGCTGGCGGGAGAGGGGGAGCAGTACTTC. Encoded protein: CASSEALAGEGEQYF. The gene calls are TRBV6-1 and TRBJ2-7, with 7 bases that match TRBD2. Trimming cost V 0 bases and J 7 bases; bases outside gene matches: 9. The CDR3 is 15 amino acids. Germline CDR1 reads MNHNS; CDR2 reads SASEGT.

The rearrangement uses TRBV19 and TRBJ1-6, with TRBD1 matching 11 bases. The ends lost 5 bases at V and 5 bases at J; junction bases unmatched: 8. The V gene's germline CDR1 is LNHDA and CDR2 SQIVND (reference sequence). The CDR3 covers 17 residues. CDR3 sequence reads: CASSPRTGGDNNSPLHF. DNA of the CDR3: TGTGCCAGTAGTCCGCGGACAGGGGGCGACAATAATTCACCCCTCCACTTT.

CDR3 nucleotides: TGTGCCAGCAGCGTAGATGCAGGGTTTAGCACAGATACGCAGTATTTT. Amino acids: CASSVDAGFSTDTQYF. This chain joins TRBV9 and TRBJ2-3; maybe TRBD1 (5 bases). The V end was cut by 0 bases, the J end by 0 bases, with 11 bases between. This CDR3 is 16 amino acids long. Germline V gives CDR1 SGDLS, CDR2 YYNGEE.

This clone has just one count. The CDR3 reads CASSQDSGGLYEQYF. The CDR3 DNA sequence: TGCGCCAGCAGCCAAGATAGCGGGGGCCTCTACGAGCAGTACTTC. This chain connects TRBV4-3 to TRBJ2-7; 9 nucleotides line up with TRBD2. Germline values: CDR1 LGHNA, CDR2 YSLEER. Trimming removed 0 bases from V and 3 bases from J; junction bases left unmatched: 3. There are 15 residues in the CDR3.

CDR3 loop: CAISDGDLGEQFF. The CDR3 coding sequence is TGTGCCATCAGTGACGGGGACTTGGGTGAGCAGTTCTTC. The gene calls are TRBV10-3 and TRBJ2-1; perhaps TRBD2 as D (6 bases). From germline, CDR1 is ENHRY and CDR2 SYGVKD. The CDR3 has 13 residues. V was trimmed by 3 bases and J by 9 bases, leaving 12 bases between them.

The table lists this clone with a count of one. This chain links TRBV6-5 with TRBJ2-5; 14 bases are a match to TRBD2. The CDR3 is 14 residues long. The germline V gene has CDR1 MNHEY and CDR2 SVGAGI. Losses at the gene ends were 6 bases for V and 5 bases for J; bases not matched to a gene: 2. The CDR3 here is CASRGLAGGETQYF. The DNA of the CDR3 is TGTGCCAGCAGAGGACTAGCGGGAGGTGAGACCCAGTACTTC.

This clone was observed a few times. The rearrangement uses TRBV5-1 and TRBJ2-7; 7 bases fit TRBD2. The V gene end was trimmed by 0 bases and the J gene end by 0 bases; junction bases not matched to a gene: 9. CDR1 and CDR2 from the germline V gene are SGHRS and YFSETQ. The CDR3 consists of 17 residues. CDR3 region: CASSLALGREISYEQYF. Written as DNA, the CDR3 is TGCGCCAGCAGCTTGGCCCTCGGGCGGGAGATCTCCTACGAGCAGTACTTC.